This T cell receptor beta chain was sequenced for a study of radiation and T cells in renal cell carcinoma. Sequenced by immunoSEQ multiplex PCR; TCRdb stores in-frame clones only, minus some. The sample yields some 130,000 clones, roughly four fifths seen once. As for time point: blood 2 weeks post-SBRT. Treatment: 15 Gy SBRT to primary tumor, nephrectomy 4 weeks later. The TCR originated in an older woman with renal cell carcinoma. Sequenced here: blood, sampled from a patient whose treatment included radiotherapy and nephrectomy.

The CDR3 nucleotides read TGTGCCAGTAGCCCGGGGGCGGGGGCCCCTGAAGCTTTCTTT. Protein sequence: CASSPGAGAPEAFF. V usage is TRBV19 and J usage is TRBJ1-1; tentatively, D is TRBD1 (6 bases). V lost 6 bases and J lost 6, with 17 bases in between. Germline V gene data show CDR1 as LNHDA and CDR2 as SQIVND (reference sequence). The CDR3 runs to 14 residues.